This record looks at one T cell receptor (beta chain) sequence and its context. What it binds is not known. The collection from each donor was one heparinised blood draw averaging about 116 mL. Every isolated RNA sample was fully reverse transcribed, so sequencing captured expressed TCRB transcripts. Measured with immunoSEQ multiplex PCR; TCRdb has only the in-frame clones, and not every one. Of tens of thousands of clones in the sample, about 40% were seen once. This entry belongs to a study of beta chain features in type 1 diabetes. V was pared by 3 bases and J by 3 bases, with 11 bases of the junction left unmatched. This CDR3 spans 16 amino acids. The germline CDR1 and CDR2 sequences are SGDLS and YYNGEE. Study-wide findings and caveats: For Type 1 diabetes patients, all four CD4+ subsets carried TCRB CDR3s that were moderately but significantly shorter. Naive, central memory and regulatory TCRB repertoires appeared more similar among patients than healthy donors. VDJ junctions from patients with type 1 diabetes contained fewer insertions and more deletions.

This receptor was obtained from a man under 40 with type 1 diabetes. The rearrangement uses TRBV9 and TRBJ1-1; 7 bases are shared with TRBD1. The sequenced material came from Tregs from blood. CDR3 sequence: CASSARPDRVHTEAFF. The CDR3 DNA follows: TGTGCCAGCAGCGCCCGTCCTGACAGGGTTCACACTGAAGCTTTCTTT.